A selection of T cell receptor beta chains follows, all from one sample in a study of T cells in Graves' hyperthyroidism and ophthalmopathy. Using its own MiXCR run on the multiplex PCR reads, TCRdb lists one record per CDR3 protein. The sample carries some 720,000 distinct CDR3 sequences, around 17% recorded once. The sequencing input was blood. All receptors come from a man between 18 and 35 years old with Graves' hyperthyroidism. The CDR3 runs from the conserved cysteine through the conserved F or W. Each record gives: V gene, CDR3 length, J gene, clone size, D gene, CDR3 protein, CDR3 DNA. A D gene is named only where the DNA matches it firmly. Not all rows give a size; the values are once, few, many and, for expanded clones, a class.

>TRBV7-2|13|TRBJ2-1|few|.
CASLSGSPLEQFF
TGTGCCAGCCTCTCCGGAAGCCCCCTTGAGCAGTTCTTC
>TRBV28|15|TRBJ2-1|many|TRBD1
CASTWGTGGKNEQFF
TGTGCCAGCACTTGGGGGACAGGGGGCAAGAATGAGCAGTTCTTC
>TRBV20-1|12|TRBJ2-2|few|.
CSARSGTGELFF
TGCAGTGCACGGAGCGGCACCGGGGAGCTGTTTTTT
>TRBV28|15|TRBJ2-3|few|TRBD2
CASISSGRTVDTQYF
TGTGCCAGCATCTCCAGCGGGAGGACCGTGGATACGCAGTATTTT
>TRBV11-2|17|TRBJ2-2|few|.
CASSLGPGLWRTGELFF
TGTGCCAGCAGCTTAGGACCCGGACTTTGGAGGACCGGGGAGCTGTTTTTT
>TRBV19|17|TRBJ2-5|few|.
CASSRGPLGGGGETQYF
TGTGCCAGTAGTCGGGGCCCCTTGGGAGGGGGCGGTGAGACCCAGTACTTC
>TRBV27|15|TRBJ1-1|.|TRBD1
CASSLSAGGGTEAFF
TGTGCCAGCAGTTTATCGGCAGGGGGAGGCACTGAAGCTTTCTTT
>TRBV9|15|TRBJ1-1|once|TRBD1
CASSVTGGMNTEAFF
TGTGCCAGCAGCGTTACAGGGGGGATGAACACTGAAGCTTTCTTT
>TRBV4-1|15|TRBJ1-1|.|.
CASSQDFGMNTEAFF
TGTGCCAGCAGCCAAGATTTCGGGATGAACACTGAAGCTTTCTTT
>TRBV5-6|16|TRBJ2-1|.|.
CASSLAPDVSYNEQFF
TGTGCCAGCAGCTTGGCCCCGGACGTTTCCTACAATGAGCAGTTCTTC
>TRBV28|14|TRBJ2-5|many|.
CASSSAGKIETQYF
TGTGCCAGCAGTTCGGCGGGGAAAATCGAGACCCAGTACTTC
>TRBV30|13|TRBJ1-1|few|.
CAWRRVVGTEAFF
TGTGCCTGGAGGCGGGTGGTAGGCACTGAAGCTTTCTTT
>TRBV6-5|16|TRBJ1-5|.|.
CASSYSYSNSNQPQHF
TGTGCCAGCAGTTACTCTTATTCGAATAGCAATCAGCCCCAGCATTTT
>TRBV20-1|16|TRBJ2-1|.|TRBD1
CSAVTGTGGSYNEQFF
TGCAGTGCTGTTACCGGGACAGGGGGCTCCTACAATGAGCAGTTCTTC
>TRBV6-1|14|TRBJ1-5|.|.
CAVADGGLNQPQHF
TGTGCCGTTGCGGACGGTGGTCTCAATCAGCCCCAGCATTTC
>TRBV5-1|14|TRBJ2-7|.|.
CASSLQGESYEQYF
TGCGCCAGCAGCTTGCAGGGTGAGTCCTACGAGCAGTACTTC
>TRBV9|14|TRBJ1-1|few|.
CASSVALLNTEAFF
TGTGCCAGCAGCGTAGCTCTGTTGAACACTGAAGCTTTCTTT
>TRBV27|14|TRBJ2-7|.|.
CASSYDTTGYEQYF
TGTGCCAGCAGTTACGATACAACGGGCTACGAGCAGTACTTC
>TRBV27|15|TRBJ2-5|few|TRBD2
CASGYAGGGQETQYF
TGTGCCAGCGGGTACGCGGGAGGGGGCCAAGAGACCCAGTACTTC
>TRBV30|13|TRBJ2-5|many|.
CAWSVGFNEAQYF
TGTGCCTGGAGTGTTGGCTTTAATGAGGCCCAGTACTTC
>TRBV19|13|TRBJ1-2|.|.
CASSISPQRGYTF
TGTGCCAGTAGTATTAGCCCACAGCGGGGCTACACCTTC
>TRBV28|14|TRBJ2-3|many|.
CASRGPLDPDTQYF
TGTGCCAGCAGGGGACCCCTCGACCCCGATACGCAGTATTTT
>TRBV7-2|15|TRBJ2-7|many|TRBD2
CASSSAPSGSYEQYF
TGTGCCAGCAGCTCGGCCCCTAGCGGGAGTTACGAGCAGTACTTC
>TRBV13|17|TRBJ1-4|.|TRBD1
CASSSRTGGATNEKLFF
TGCGCCAGCAGCTCTAGGACAGGGGGCGCAACTAATGAAAAACTGTTTTTT
>TRBV2|14|TRBJ1-6|many|.
CASSDYRKNSPLHF
TGTGCCAGCAGTGATTACAGGAAGAATTCACCCCTCCACTTT
>TRBV28|14|TRBJ1-2|.|.
CASSFQRINYGYTF
TGTGCCAGCAGTTTCCAACGGATTAACTATGGCTACACCTTC
>TRBV5-8|15|TRBJ1-2|many|TRBD1
CASSVLGTGNPGYTF
TGTGCCAGCAGCGTCCTGGGGACAGGAAATCCTGGCTACACCTTC
>TRBV2|16|TRBJ2-2|many|.
CASSEGLRWNTGELFF
TGTGCCAGCAGTGAAGGACTTAGGTGGAACACCGGGGAGCTGTTTTTT
>TRBV12-3/TRBV12-4|16|TRBJ1-1|many|.
CASSLGWDGPNTEAFF
TGTGCCAGCAGTCTTGGGTGGGACGGACCGAACACTGAAGCTTTCTTT
>TRBV9|15|TRBJ2-3|many|.
CASSVRSGVADTQYF
TGTGCCAGCAGCGTAAGGTCGGGAGTCGCGGATACGCAGTATTTT
>TRBV19|14|TRBJ1-3|once|.
CASSVGFSGNTIYF
TGTGCCAGTAGTGTGGGGTTCTCTGGAAACACCATATATTTT
>TRBV5-1|16|TRBJ2-2|.|.
CASSFHGGPNTGELFF
TGCGCCAGCAGCTTCCACGGGGGACCTAACACCGGGGAGCTGTTTTTT
>TRBV12-3/TRBV12-4|15|TRBJ2-5|many|.
CASSLDLPGGETQYF
TGTGCCAGCAGTTTAGACTTACCTGGGGGAGAGACCCAGTACTTC
>TRBV24-1|16|TRBJ2-1|.|TRBD2
CATSGTSGRFYNEQFF
TGTGCCACCAGTGGGACTAGCGGGAGGTTCTACAATGAGCAGTTCTTC
>TRBV20-1|15|TRBJ2-7|few|TRBD1
CSAQETGLSSYEQYF
TGCAGTGCCCAAGAGACAGGGCTGAGCTCCTACGAGCAGTACTTC
>TRBV20-1|14|TRBJ2-1|many|TRBD1
CSARGTGGMNEQFF
TGCAGTGCTAGAGGGACAGGGGGGATGAATGAGCAGTTCTTC
>TRBV28|13|TRBJ2-1|many|.
CASSLPSVNEQFF
TGTGCCAGCAGTCTTCCTAGCGTAAATGAGCAGTTCTTC
>TRBV20-1|13|TRBJ2-7|few|.
CSARVLDSYEQYF
TGCAGTGCTAGAGTACTGGACAGCTACGAGCAGTACTTC
>TRBV6-5|13|TRBJ1-1|many|.
CASSYRTGTEAFF
TGTGCCAGCAGTTACCGGACTGGCACTGAAGCTTTCTTT
>TRBV7-9|15|TRBJ1-1|.|TRBD1
CASSTYRGRKTEAFF
TGTGCCAGCAGCACTTACAGGGGGCGAAAGACTGAAGCTTTCTTT
>TRBV12-3/TRBV12-4|14|TRBJ2-2|.|.
CASTRDSSEGELFF
TGTGCCAGCACCCGGGACTCCTCCGAAGGGGAGCTGTTTTTT
>TRBV7-9|18|TRBJ1-6|.|.
CASSHTQVRMAYNSPLHF
TGTGCCAGCAGTCATACTCAGGTCCGGATGGCCTATAATTCACCCCTCCACTTT